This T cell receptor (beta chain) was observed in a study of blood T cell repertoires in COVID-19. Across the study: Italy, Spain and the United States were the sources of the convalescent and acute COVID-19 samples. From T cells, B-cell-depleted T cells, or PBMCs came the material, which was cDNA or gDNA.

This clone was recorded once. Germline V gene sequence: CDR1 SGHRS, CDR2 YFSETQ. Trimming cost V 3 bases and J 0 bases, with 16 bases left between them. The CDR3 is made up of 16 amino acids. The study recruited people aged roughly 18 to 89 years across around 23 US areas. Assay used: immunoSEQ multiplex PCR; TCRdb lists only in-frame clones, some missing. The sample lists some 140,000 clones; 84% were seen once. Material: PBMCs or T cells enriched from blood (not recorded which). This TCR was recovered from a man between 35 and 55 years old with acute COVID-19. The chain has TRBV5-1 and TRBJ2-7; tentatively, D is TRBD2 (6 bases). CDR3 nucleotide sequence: TGCGCCAGCAGCTCAAAATCCGGGACTCCCTCCTACGAGCAGTACTTC. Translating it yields CASSSKSGTPSYEQYF.